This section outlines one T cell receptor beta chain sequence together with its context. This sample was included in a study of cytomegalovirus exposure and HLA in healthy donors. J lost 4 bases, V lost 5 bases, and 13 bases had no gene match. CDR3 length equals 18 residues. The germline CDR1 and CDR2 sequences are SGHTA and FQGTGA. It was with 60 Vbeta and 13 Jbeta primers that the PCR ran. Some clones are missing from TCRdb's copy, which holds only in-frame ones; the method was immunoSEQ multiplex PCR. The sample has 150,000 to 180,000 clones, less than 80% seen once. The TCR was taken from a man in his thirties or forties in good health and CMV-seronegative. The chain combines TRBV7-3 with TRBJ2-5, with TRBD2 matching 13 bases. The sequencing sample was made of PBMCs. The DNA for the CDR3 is TGTGCCAGCAGCCCCGGCTCGACTAGCGGGGGGATGAGAGAGACCCAGTACTTC. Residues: CASSPGSTSGGMRETQYF.